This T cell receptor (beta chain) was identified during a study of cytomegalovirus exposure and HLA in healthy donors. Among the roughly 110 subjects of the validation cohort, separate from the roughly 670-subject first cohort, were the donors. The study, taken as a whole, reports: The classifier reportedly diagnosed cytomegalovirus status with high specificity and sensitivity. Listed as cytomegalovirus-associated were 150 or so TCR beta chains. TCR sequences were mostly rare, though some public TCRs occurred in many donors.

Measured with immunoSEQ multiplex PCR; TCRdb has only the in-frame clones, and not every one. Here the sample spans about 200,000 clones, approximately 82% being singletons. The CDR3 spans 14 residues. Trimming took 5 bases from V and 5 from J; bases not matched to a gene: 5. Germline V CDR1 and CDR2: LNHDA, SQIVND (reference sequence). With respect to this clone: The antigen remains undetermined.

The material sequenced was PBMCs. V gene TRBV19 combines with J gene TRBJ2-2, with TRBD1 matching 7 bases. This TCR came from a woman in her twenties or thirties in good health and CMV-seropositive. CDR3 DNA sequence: TGTGCCAGTAGTTTGACAGGGTTAACCGGGGAGCTGTTTTTT. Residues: CASSLTGLTGELFF. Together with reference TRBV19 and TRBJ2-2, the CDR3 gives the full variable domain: DGGITQSPKYLFRKEGQNVTLSCEQNLNHDAMYWYRQDPGQGLRLIYYSQIVNDFQKGDIAEGYSVSREKKESFPLTVTSAQKNPTAFYLCASSLTGLTGELFFGEGSRLTVL.